These 14 T cell receptor beta chains were all obtained from the same sample, sequenced in a study of CD8+CD57+ T cells in acquired aplastic anemia. Both TCR beta VDJ combination and CDR3 sequence profiling were carried out. Genomic DNA was the template for this profiling. A single record per CDR3 protein comes from TCRdb applying MiXCR to the reads. The sample has 200,000 or so distinct CDR3 sequences; over 60% are singletons. The specimen sequenced was sorted CD4+, CD8+, or CD8+CD57+ T cells (not recorded which) from PBMCs. These receptors originate from a human donor with severe aplastic anemia or a healthy control (not recorded which).

V and J are TRBV19 and TRBJ2-1, with 8 bases aligning to TRBD2. J lost 0 bases, V lost 5 bases, and 6 bases had no gene match. The CDR3 length is 16 residues. Germline loops: CDR1 LNHDA, CDR2 SQIVND (reference sequence). Here the CDR3 reads CASSARGTSSYNEQFF. CDR3 bases: TGTGCCAGTAGTGCACGGGGGACTAGCTCCTACAATGAGCAGTTCTTC.

The chain couples TRBV20-1 to TRBJ1-1; 9 nucleotides align to TRBD1. This CDR3 comprises 14 residues. J lost 3 bases, V lost 5 bases, and 7 bases had no gene match. CDR1 and CDR2 from the germline V gene are DFQATT and SNEGSKA (reference sequence). CDR3 sequence reads: CSAPGQGRYTEAFF. For the CDR3, the DNA is TGCAGTGCTCCGGGACAGGGAAGGTACACTGAAGCTTTCTTT.

This clonotype was counted ten times or more. The CDR3, as DNA: TGTGCCAGTACCAGAGGCCTTCACTATGGCTACACCTTC. The encoded protein is CASTRGLHYGYTF. The rearrangement joins TRBV19 to TRBJ1-2; D remains unclear. Germline V gene data show CDR1 as LNHDA and CDR2 as SQIVND (reference sequence). Trimming stripped 7 bases from V and 3 bases from J, with 12 bases between. The CDR3 spans 13 residues.

On this clonotype itself: The missing conserved phenylalanine or tryptophan at the end of this CDR3 makes a read error likely. CDR3 amino acids: CASSLGQGGEAFS. CDR3 coding DNA: TGTGCCAGCAGTTTAGGACAGGGTGGAGAAGCTTTCTCT. This rearrangement joins TRBV12-3 or TRBV12-4 to TRBJ1-1; 7 bases agree with TRBD1. CDR3 length: 13 amino acids. Trimming cost V 1 base and J 8 bases; bases outside gene matches: 4.

V gene TRBV29-1 combines with J gene TRBJ1-1; D is ambiguous. CDR1 is SQVTM and CDR2 is ANQGSEA in the germline V gene. Trimming shortened V by 4 bases and J by 1 base, and 7 bases separated the two germline ends. CDR3 size: 12 residues. The CDR3 here is CSVVAPNTEAFF. CDR3 DNA sequence: TGCAGCGTTGTTGCCCCGAACACTGAAGCTTTCTTT. Complete variable domain (other parts from reference TRBV29-1 and TRBJ1-1): SAVISQKPSRDICQRGTSLTIQCQVDSQVTMMFWYRQQPGQSLTLIATANQGSEATYESGFVIDKFPISRPNLTFSTLTVSNMSPEDSSIYLCSVVAPNTEAFFGQGTRLTVV.

In regard to this clonotype: The junction departs from the called germline gene at one end, perhaps through a read error. V usage is TRBV7-9 and J usage is TRBJ1-2; no clear D. CDR1 and CDR2 (germline): SEHNR, FQNEAQ (reference sequence). The CDR3 runs 16 residues. The CDR3 nucleotides are TGCGCCAGCAGTCGAGGTGGTGGTGGTGAAAGCTATGGCTACACCTTC. Residues: CASSRGGGGESYGYTF.

The chain combines TRBV9 with TRBJ1-1; tentatively, D is TRBD1 (6 bases). The ends were cut back, 3 bases at V and 8 bases at J, with 8 bases in the middle. The CDR3 is 11 residues long. CDR1 and CDR2 from the germline V gene are SGDLS and YYNGEE. The CDR3 DNA reads as TGTGCCAGCAGCGAGGGGGGGGAAGCTTTCTTT. Its protein is CASSEGGEAFF.

The chain has TRBV15 and TRBJ1-5, with D uncertain. V was cut by 2 bases and J by 5 bases, with 4 bases left in between. Germline CDR1 reads LNHNV; CDR2 reads YYDKDF (reference sequence). The CDR3 consists of 12 residues. CDR3 bases: TGTGCCACCAGCAGAAGAGATCAGCCCCAGCATTTT. It yields the protein CATSRRDQPQHF.

This chain uses TRBV5-6 with TRBJ1-6, with D maybe TRBD1 (5 bases). V dropped 7 bases and J dropped 5 bases, with 13 bases sitting between them. The CDR3 extends over 14 amino acids. Looked up from germline, CDR1 is SGHDT and CDR2 is YYEEEE. The CDR3 loop is CASGEGPDNSPLHF. CDR3 DNA sequence: TGTGCCAGCGGCGAGGGGCCGGATAATTCACCCCTCCACTTT.

For the CDR3, the DNA is TGCAGTGCTAGAGGAATGGCTGAAGCTTTCTTT. It yields the protein CSARGMAEAFF. This chain joins TRBV20-1 and TRBJ1-1; D is unresolved. The CDR3 is made up of 11 amino acids. In germline, CDR1 is DFQATT, CDR2 SNEGSKA (reference sequence). V lost 1 base and J 6 bases, leaving 6 bases between the germline ends.

The chain is built from TRBV24-1 and TRBJ2-3; 10 bases agree with TRBD1. CDR1 and CDR2 from the germline V gene are KGHDR and SFDVKD. The CDR3 totals 18 residues. Germline trimming cut 3 bases from V and 4 bases from J; bases unmatched to any gene: 12. For the CDR3, the DNA is TGTGCCACCAGTGATCCAAGGTTAAGGACAGGGGGGGCAGATACGCAGTATTTT. Protein: CATSDPRLRTGGADTQYF.

The chain links TRBV7-8 to TRBJ2-1; D gene ambiguous. Germline V gene sequence: CDR1 SGHVS, CDR2 FQNEAQ. The CDR3 spans 13 residues. V dropped 9 bases and J dropped 5 bases, with 14 bases sitting between them. CDR3 nucleotides: TGTGCCAGTAGCACCCGAACCGACAATGAGCAGTTCTTC. Its translation: CASSTRTDNEQFF.

V and J are TRBV7-3 and TRBJ2-5, with a possible D match to TRBD2 (5 bases). Trimming left V 1 base short and J 2 bases short, with 8 bases between. CDR3 length: 14 residues. CDR1 and CDR2 from the germline V gene are SGHTA and FQGTGA. The CDR3 DNA reads as TGTGCCAGCAGCTTAAGCCGGGGACAAGAGACCCAGTACTTC. It codes for CASSLSRGQETQYF.

This sequence joins TRBV5-1 and TRBJ2-7; TRBD1 agrees at 7 bases. The CDR3 consists of 12 residues. With 4 bases clipped from V and 5 bases from J, the junction kept 3 bases outside the gene matches. The germline gives CDR1 SGHRS, CDR2 YFSETQ. CDR3 residues: CASSPGTDEQYF. CDR3 nucleotide sequence: TGCGCCAGCAGCCCTGGGACAGACGAGCAGTACTTC.